A selection of T cell receptor beta chains follows, all from one sample in a study of blood T cell repertoires in COVID-19. Sequencing was performed with immunoSEQ multiplex PCR; in TCRdb, only in-frame clones are kept and a portion is missing. The table records under 200,000 clones, roughly 83% of them present only once. The sequencing sample was made of peripheral blood. The receptors were gathered from a man aged 18 to 35 with active or convalescent COVID-19. CDR3s include the opening cysteine and the closing phenylalanine or tryptophan. Fields, in order: D gene, V gene, J gene, clone size, CDR3 protein, CDR3 DNA. A D gene is named only where the DNA matches it firmly. Some rows mark clone size as missing; the rest say once, few, many or name a class of expanded clone.

NA	TRBV28	TRBJ2-2	NA	CASSFLPGETGELFF	TGTGCCAGCAGTTTTTTGCCAGGGGAAACCGGGGAGCTGTTTTTT
TRBD1	TRBV4-2	TRBJ1-3	NA	CASSQDPAGGRNGNTIYF	TGTGCCAGCAGCCAAGATCCCGCAGGGGGCCGTAACGGAAACACCATATATTTT
NA	TRBV6-5	TRBJ2-5	NA	CASSRRVRETQYF	TGTGCCAGCAGTCGCAGGGTCCGCGAGACCCAGTACTTC
TRBD1	TRBV5-5	TRBJ2-7	NA	CASSLTGGSTEQYF	TGTGCCAGCAGCTTGACAGGGGGTTCTACGGAGCAGTACTTC
TRBD2	TRBV24-1	TRBJ2-2	NA	CATSDAGLASTGELFF	TGTGCCACCAGTGATGCCGGACTAGCGTCCACCGGGGAGCTGTTTTTT
NA	TRBV12-3/TRBV12-4	TRBJ1-1	NA	CASRLKNTEAFF	TGTGCCAGCAGACTTAAGAACACTGAAGCTTTCTTT
TRBD2	TRBV19	TRBJ2-3	NA	CASSSGLAGGDTQYF	TGTGCCAGTAGTTCGGGACTAGCGGGGGGGGATACGCAGTATTTT
TRBD2	TRBV19	TRBJ2-5	few	CASNSGSSETQYF	TGTGCCAGTAACAGCGGGAGTTCGGAGACCCAGTACTTC
TRBD1	TRBV28	TRBJ1-4	NA	CASIDRAIETNEKLFF	TGTGCCAGCATTGACAGGGCTATAGAGACTAATGAAAAACTGTTTTTT
TRBD2	TRBV4-3	TRBJ2-7	NA	CASSQGIPGTSFSYEQYF	TGCGCCAGCAGTCAAGGTATTCCCGGGACTAGCTTTTCCTACGAGCAGTACTTC
TRBD1	TRBV9	TRBJ1-2	once	CASSAGDRGGYTF	TGTGCCAGCAGCGCCGGGGACAGGGGAGGCTACACCTTC
TRBD1	TRBV28	TRBJ2-5	NA	CASRTGGNQETQYF	TGTGCCAGCAGGACAGGGGGTAACCAAGAGACCCAGTACTTC
TRBD1	TRBV7-9	TRBJ1-6	NA	CASSFTAPTGFNSPLHF	TGTGCCAGCAGCTTTACAGCCCCGACAGGGTTTAATTCACCCCTCCACTTT
TRBD1	TRBV11-2	TRBJ2-7	NA	CASSLDRGRLINEQYF	TGTGCCAGCAGCTTAGACAGGGGGCGATTAATTAACGAGCAGTACTTC
NA	TRBV4-3	TRBJ1-5	NA	CASSQDTGSSNQPQHF	TGCGCCAGCAGCCAAGATACAGGGAGTAGCAATCAGCCCCAGCATTTT
TRBD1	TRBV5-1	TRBJ2-7	NA	CASATGQGDIYEQYF	TGCGCCAGTGCTACGGGACAGGGCGATATCTACGAGCAGTACTTC
NA	TRBV7-9	TRBJ1-4	NA	CASSPNERGTNEKLFF	TGTGCCAGCAGCCCGAACGAGAGGGGGACTAATGAAAAACTGTTTTTT
TRBD2	TRBV7-8	TRBJ2-5	NA	CASKAGGPQETQYF	TGTGCCAGCAAAGCGGGAGGACCCCAAGAGACCCAGTACTTC
NA	TRBV30	TRBJ2-3	NA	CAWSNGGGVDTQYF	TGTGCCTGGAGTAATGGCGGAGGGGTAGATACGCAGTATTTT
TRBD2	TRBV19	TRBJ2-3	once	CASSSWTSGRAKADTQYF	TGTGCCAGTAGTAGTTGGACTAGCGGGAGGGCCAAGGCAGATACGCAGTATTTT
TRBD1	TRBV6-5	TRBJ1-1	NA	CASSQRQGAAEAFF	TGTGCCAGCAGTCAACGACAGGGGGCGGCTGAAGCTTTCTTT
TRBD1	TRBV6-5	TRBJ1-5	NA	CASSRQGNSNQPQHF	TGTGCCAGCAGTAGACAGGGGAATAGCAATCAGCCCCAGCATTTT
NA	TRBV7-2	TRBJ2-6	NA	CASSLRRGSGANVLTF	TGTGCCAGCAGCCTTCGACGGGGATCTGGGGCCAACGTCCTGACTTTC
TRBD1	TRBV5-1	TRBJ2-2	few	CASSAGQGADTGELFF	TGCGCCAGCAGCGCCGGACAGGGGGCCGACACCGGGGAGCTGTTTTTT
TRBD2	TRBV18	TRBJ2-1	NA	CASSELAGGRNEQFF	TGTGCCAGCTCAGAACTAGCGGGAGGGAGAAATGAGCAGTTCTTC
TRBD1	TRBV2	TRBJ1-2	few	CASSAPDRGRDGYTF	TGTGCCAGCAGCGCCCCGGACAGGGGCCGGGATGGCTACACCTTC
NA	TRBV6-5	TRBJ1-6	NA	CASSYYSRGVSPLHF	TGTGCCAGCAGTTACTACTCGCGGGGGGTATCACCCCTCCACTTT
TRBD1	TRBV10-3	TRBJ1-2	NA	CAIRRDRGRFGFGYTF	TGTGCCATCAGGAGGGACAGGGGGCGCTTCGGGTTTGGCTACACCTTC
NA	TRBV2	TRBJ2-1	NA	CASRDFSYNEQFF	TGTGCCAGCAGGGACTTCTCCTACAATGAGCAGTTCTTC
NA	TRBV7-2	TRBJ2-7	NA	CASSEYYEQYF	TGTGCCAGCAGCGAGTACTACGAGCAGTACTTC
NA	TRBV11-2	TRBJ1-1	NA	CASSLSNTEAFF	TGTGCCAGCAGCTTATCTAACACTGAAGCTTTCTTT
NA	TRBV7-2	TRBJ2-1	NA	CASSLGGGDEQFF	TGTGCCAGCAGCTTAGGGGGCGGGGATGAGCAGTTCTTC
NA	TRBV28	TRBJ1-4	NA	CASSLSREKLFF	TGTGCCAGCAGTTTATCCAGAGAAAAACTGTTTTTT
TRBD2	TRBV10-1	TRBJ2-2	NA	CASGTSGNTGELFF	TGCGCCAGCGGGACTAGCGGGAACACCGGGGAGCTGTTTTTT
NA	TRBV14	TRBJ1-5	NA	CASSQGPTGQPQHF	TGTGCCAGCAGCCAAGGGCCGACAGGACAGCCCCAGCATTTT
TRBD1	TRBV27	TRBJ1-5	NA	CASGQGALRQPQHF	TGTGCCAGCGGACAGGGGGCTTTGAGACAGCCCCAGCATTTT